Below are 24 T cell receptor beta chains sequenced from a single sample in a study of blood T cells in healthy people across ages. The second PCR ran about 6 to 12 cycles with a sample-barcoded 5' primer and J-beta primers. TCRdb reanalysed the 5' RACE reads using MiXCR and keeps one entry per CDR3 protein. The table shows some 1.5 million distinct CDR3 sequences, with approximately 30% occurring only once. Sequencing used blood. The receptors originated from a woman under 40 in good health.

In nucleotides, the CDR3 is TGTGCCAGCAGTTTTGGGCCCATCCGGTCGAATGGCTACACCTTC. Encoded protein: CASSFGPIRSNGYTF. The V and J genes are TRBV27 and TRBJ1-2; D remains ambiguous. Germline CDR1 is MNHEY and CDR2 is SMNVEV (reference sequence). CDR3 length equals 15 residues. Trimming removed 3 bases from V and 6 bases from J, with 17 bases in between.

This clonotype was seen a few times. The chain couples TRBV4-1 to TRBJ2-7; TRBD2 aligns across 11 bases. V was clipped by 4 bases and J by 3 bases; unmatched bases: 11. CDR1 MGHRA and CDR2 YSYEKL come from the germline V gene. This CDR3 contains 17 residues. CDR3 nucleotides: TGCGCCAGCAGCCCGAGGGCTAGCGGGGGGCAGAGCTACGAGCAGTACTTC. The encoded protein is CASSPRASGGQSYEQYF.

This clonotype was counted at least ten times. The genes are TRBV28 and TRBJ2-7; 10 nucleotides agree with TRBD2. This CDR3 is 15 amino acids long. Germline loops: CDR1 MDHEN, CDR2 SYDVKM. Trimming cost V 3 bases and J 3 bases; bases outside gene matches: 5. The CDR3 nucleotides are TGTGCCAGCAGTTTCTTGTCTAGCGGGAGCTACGAGCAGTACTTC. Its protein is CASSFLSSGSYEQYF. The full variable domain, completed using reference TRBV28 and TRBJ2-7, is DVKVTQSSRYLVKRTGEKVFLECVQDMDHENMFWYRQDPGLGLRLIYFSYDVKMKEKGDIPEGYSVSREKKERFSLILESASTNQTSMYLCASSFLSSGSYEQYFGPGTRLTVT.

This clonotype was seen only a few times. J is TRBJ1-2 and V is TRBV5-1; D gene uncertain. The CDR3 is 15 residues long. From germline, CDR1 is SGHRS and CDR2 YFSETQ. V was cut by 0 bases and J by 4 bases, with 13 bases left in between. CDR3 loop: CASSLVTTGTYGYTF. The CDR3 DNA is TGCGCCAGCAGCTTGGTTACAACGGGTACCTATGGCTACACCTTC.

V and J are TRBV12-3 or TRBV12-4 and TRBJ2-2; D may be TRBD1 (6 bases). CDR3 length: 14 amino acids. The ends were cut back, 3 bases at V and 7 bases at J, with 12 bases in the middle. This CDR3 reads CASSLFSGVGELFF. The CDR3 DNA reads as TGTGCCAGCAGTTTGTTCTCAGGGGTCGGGGAGCTGTTTTTT.

This chain uses TRBV24-1 with TRBJ2-2; 11 nucleotides line up with TRBD2. This CDR3 spans 17 amino acids. From germline, CDR1 is KGHDR and CDR2 SFDVKD. J gave up 3 bases and V 2 bases, and 4 bases lay outside the gene matches. The CDR3 nucleotides read TGTGCCACCAGTGATTCGAGGACTAGCGGGTACACCGGGGAGCTGTTTTTT. It specifies CATSDSRTSGYTGELFF.

The CDR3 DNA sequence: TGCAGTGCTGTGGATGAGACCCCAAATGAAAAACTGTTTTTT. This sequence encodes CSAVDETPNEKLFF. The chain recombines TRBV20-1 with TRBJ1-4, with D hard to call. Trimming removed 5 bases at V and 5 bases at J, with 15 bases between. This CDR3 has 14 residues. Germline loops: CDR1 DFQATT, CDR2 SNEGSKA (reference sequence).

The chain recombines TRBV9 with TRBJ2-2; 7 positions agree with TRBD2. The CDR3 spans 17 residues. CDR1 is SGDLS and CDR2 is YYNGEE in the germline V gene. The V segment lost 0 bases and the J segment 6 bases; nucleotides outside the gene matches: 11. CDR3 residues: CASSVDGAGVLAGELFF. The CDR3, as DNA: TGTGCCAGCAGCGTAGACGGTGCGGGGGTTCTAGCCGGGGAGCTGTTTTTT.

This clonotype was seen only a few times. This chain joins TRBV27 and TRBJ2-7; D is unresolved. The CDR3 extends over 13 amino acids. In germline, CDR1 is MNHEY, CDR2 SMNVEV (reference sequence). The V end was cut by 6 bases, the J end by 5 bases, with 14 bases between. The CDR3 DNA is TGTGCCAGCAGCCGGACGGCAAGAGACGAGCAGTACTTC. Translating gives CASSRTARDEQYF.

The rearrangement links TRBV6-6 to TRBJ1-2, with D possibly TRBD1 on 5 matching bases. CDR1 is MNHNY, CDR2 SVGAGI, per germline (reference sequence). The CDR3 spans 15 residues. V was shortened by 6 bases and J by 0 bases, with 14 bases between the two germline ends. The CDR3 spells CASRADSNPNYGYTF. DNA for the CDR3: TGTGCCAGCAGAGCCGACAGCAACCCTAACTATGGCTACACCTTC.

This clonotype appeared many times. The chain is built from TRBV29-1 and TRBJ2-5, with TRBD1 as a possible D gene (6 bases). Germline V gene sequence: CDR1 SQVTM, CDR2 ANQGSEA. V lost 0 bases to trimming and J lost 1 base, with 15 bases between them. The CDR3 totals 16 residues. The CDR3 DNA reads as TGCAGCGTTGAAGATGGGCTACAGGGATTCCAAGAGACCCAGTACTTC. Translated: CSVEDGLQGFQETQYF.

This clonotype was counted between two and nine times. The J gene is TRBJ2-3, the V gene TRBV7-2; the match to TRBD2 covers 8 bases. J was trimmed by 4 bases and V by 4 bases; bases with no gene match: 10. This CDR3 comprises 16 residues. CDR1 and CDR2 from the germline V gene are SGHTA and FQGNSA. The CDR3 reads CASSSTSGTRSDTQYF. The CDR3 DNA sequence: TGTGCCAGCAGCTCAACCTCCGGGACTAGATCAGATACGCAGTATTTT.

The genes are TRBV5-6 and TRBJ2-5, with TRBD1 identical over 10 bases. The junction had 8 bases not matched to a gene; V was cut back by 7 bases and J by 5 bases. This CDR3 has 14 residues. The V gene's germline CDR1 is SGHDT and CDR2 YYEEEE. The CDR3 DNA follows: TGTGCCAGCTCGAGACAGGGGGCCTCGGAGACCCAGTACTTC. Amino acids: CASSRQGASETQYF. The complete variable domain, with remaining parts taken from reference TRBV5-6 and TRBJ2-5, reads DAGVTQSPTHLIKTRGQQVTLRCSPKSGHDTVSWYQQALGQGPQFIFQYYEEEERQRGNFPDRFSGHQFPNYSSELNVNALLLGDSALYLCASSRQGASETQYFGPGTRLLVL.

Here the CDR3 reads CASSEVLGFGARGDEQFF. The CDR3 bases are TGTGCCAGCAGTGAAGTGTTAGGATTTGGAGCCAGAGGAGATGAGCAGTTCTTC. The V and J genes are TRBV2 and TRBJ2-1; D not certain. This CDR3 is 18 amino acids long. Trimming took off 1 base at V and 8 bases at J, with 24 bases between the two ends. Germline-derived CDR1 and CDR2 are SNHLY and FYNNEI. The whole variable domain, filled in from reference TRBV2 and TRBJ2-1, reads EPEVTQTPSHQVTQMGQEVILRCVPISNHLYFYWYRQILGQKVEFLVSFYNNEISEKSEIFDDQFSVERPDGSNFTLKIRSTKLEDSAMYFCASSEVLGFGARGDEQFFGPGTRLTVL.

CDR3 sequence: CSARPTCGRITDTQYF. The CDR3, as DNA: TGCAGTGCCCGACCAACTTGCGGGAGGATCACAGATACGCAGTATTTT. The chain couples TRBV20-1 to TRBJ2-3; 8 positions agree with TRBD2. Trimming removed 6 bases from V and 2 bases from J; junction bases left unmatched: 13. The CDR3 extends over 16 amino acids. Looked up from germline, CDR1 is DFQATT and CDR2 is SNEGSKA (reference sequence).

In regard to this clonotype: Since the CDR3 does not end with the conserved phenylalanine or tryptophan, this likely comes from a read error. The chain combines TRBV7-2 with TRBJ2-4, with TRBD2 identical over 7 bases. Losses at the gene ends were 2 bases for V and 8 bases for J; bases not matched to a gene: 9. Per germline, CDR1 SGHTA and CDR2 FQGNSA. CDR3 length: 15 amino acids. CDR3: CASSLWGWGGDIQYC. As DNA, the CDR3 is TGTGCCAGCAGCTTATGGGGTTGGGGAGGGGACATTCAGTACTGC.

The chain combines TRBV7-9 with TRBJ2-1; 9 bases line up with TRBD1. The CDR3 consists of 15 residues. Germline V lookup: CDR1 SEHNR, CDR2 FQNEAQ (reference sequence). With 7 bases clipped from V and 7 bases from J, the junction kept 11 bases outside the gene matches. CDR3 loop: CASTADRGGRNEQFF. In nucleotides, the CDR3 is TGTGCCAGCACCGCCGACAGGGGGGGTCGGAATGAGCAGTTCTTC.

This clonotype has more than one count but fewer than ten. The chain employs TRBV20-1 and TRBJ2-1; 9 nucleotides line up with TRBD2. In germline, CDR1 is DFQATT, CDR2 SNEGSKA (reference sequence). J gave up 9 bases and V 6 bases, and 15 bases lay outside the gene matches. The length of the CDR3 is 15 residues. CDR3 DNA: TGCAGTGCGCTCCGGGCGGGGGGGCCGCGGGGTGAGCAGTTCTTC. This encodes CSALRAGGPRGEQFF.

The V gene is TRBV12-3 or TRBV12-4, the J gene TRBJ2-7, with 10 nucleotides matching TRBD1. The CDR3 is made up of 15 amino acids. The trim removed 5 bases at V and 4 bases at J, leaving 8 bases unmatched. The DNA for the CDR3 is TGTGCCAGCAGTAGCGACAGGGGGCGCGGATACGAGCAGTACTTC. Protein: CASSSDRGRGYEQYF.

This clonotype was recorded at least ten times. The V and J genes are TRBV20-1 and TRBJ2-7; 9 bases line up with TRBD1. The J segment lost 5 bases and the V segment lost 3 bases, leaving 5 bases of the junction unmatched. CDR1 DFQATT and CDR2 SNEGSKA come from the germline V gene (reference sequence). This CDR3 is built from 13 residues. The CDR3 DNA is TGCAGTGCTAGGGACAGGGGAAGCCACGAGCAGTACTTC. Its translation: CSARDRGSHEQYF.

This clonotype was found a few times. The chain is built from TRBV3-1 and TRBJ2-2; 7 positions match TRBD1. CDR3 size: 13 residues. CDR1 and CDR2 from the germline V gene are LGHDT and YNNKEL (reference sequence). V trimming: 5 bases; J trimming: 7 bases; junction bases outside the gene matches: 4. The CDR3 is CASSFDRDGELFF. CDR3 nucleotide sequence: TGTGCCAGCAGCTTCGACAGGGACGGGGAGCTGTTTTTT.

A few counts support this clonotype. This sequence joins TRBV20-1 and TRBJ2-5; TRBD1 agrees at 9 bases. Germline V lookup: CDR1 DFQATT, CDR2 SNEGSKA (reference sequence). CDR3 length: 15 residues. Germline trimming cut 3 bases from V and 4 bases from J; bases unmatched to any gene: 9. The CDR3 reads CSARATTGGLETQYF. The CDR3 nucleotides read TGCAGTGCTAGGGCAACTACAGGGGGCCTAGAGACCCAGTACTTC.

This clonotype occurred many times. The chain combines TRBV29-1 with TRBJ2-1; no reliable D call. Trimming stripped 7 bases from V and 4 bases from J, with 8 bases between. Germline V CDR1 and CDR2: SQVTM, ANQGSEA. This CDR3 has 11 residues. The CDR3 sequence: CSAEGYNEQFF. The CDR3 coding sequence is TGCAGCGCGGAAGGGTACAATGAGCAGTTCTTC.

The chain employs TRBV18 and TRBJ2-1; 8 bases fit TRBD2. The junction had 9 bases not matched to a gene; V was cut back by 3 bases and J by 5 bases. Looked up from germline, CDR1 is KGHSH and CDR2 is LQKENI. The CDR3 length is 16 residues. Written as DNA, the CDR3 is TGTGCCAGCTCACCTACAAGCGGGAGTGTGAACAATGAGCAGTTCTTC. Protein product: CASSPTSGSVNNEQFF.